This T cell receptor (beta chain) came from a study of radiotherapy plus CTLA-4 blockade in lung cancer. The assay was immunoSEQ multiplex PCR, and TCRdb's table has in-frame clones only and misses some. The sample shows about 78,000 clones, approximately 86% of them seen only once. In this sample, this clone turned up a few times. Its target is unknown. This CDR3 contains 15 residues. CDR1 and CDR2 (germline): MGHRA, YSYEKL. The V and J ends lost 2 bases and 7 bases respectively, with 12 bases between them. Findings and limits, study-wide: According to reports, early shifts in blood T cell clones, alongside interferon-beta, forecast response most accurately.

J is TRBJ1-6 and V is TRBV4-1, with a possible D match to TRBD1 (5 bases). The sequence derives from a human donor with non-small cell lung cancer who had stable disease on radiotherapy plus ipilimumab. This specimen was peripheral blood, taken from a patient treated with radiotherapy plus ipilimumab. The CDR3 coding sequence is TGCGCCAGCAGCCAACCCCTACAGGACAATTCACCCCTCCACTTT. It is translated as CASSQPLQDNSPLHF.